Listed below are T cell receptor beta chains from one sample, sequenced in a study of shared clonotypes between healthy human individuals. Produced via immunoSEQ multiplex PCR; TCRdb's table is partial and in-frame only. Here the sample spans 2.5 million or so clones, approximately 92% being singletons. Sequencing was done on a sample of naive CD4+ T cells sorted from blood. These receptors came from a man between 18 and 29 years old in good health. Each CDR3 is given with its conserved first and last residue. D genes are given only for firm matches. Clone size, where shown, is once, few, many, or a class for clones that have expanded.

j_call: TRBJ1-6; clone_size: .; d_call: .; v_call: TRBV27; cdr3_nt: TGTGCCAGCAGTTTATCCCCCTCCTTTTCACCCCTCCACTTT; cdr3_aa: CASSLSPSFSPLHF
j_call: TRBJ2-7; clone_size: once; d_call: .; v_call: TRBV10-3; cdr3_nt: TGTGCCATCAGTCGTGGCTTACAGGGCTCCTACGAGCAGTACTTC; cdr3_aa: CAISRGLQGSYEQYF
j_call: TRBJ2-7; clone_size: .; d_call: .; v_call: TRBV5-1; cdr3_nt: TGCGCCAGCAGCTTTGGGCCACAGGCCCTCAGCGTATATGAGCAGTACTTC; cdr3_aa: CASSFGPQALSVYEQYF
j_call: TRBJ1-1; clone_size: .; d_call: .; v_call: TRBV10-3; cdr3_nt: TGTGCCATCAGAGAGACAGAACCGAACACTGAAGCTTTCTTT; cdr3_aa: CAIRETEPNTEAFF
j_call: TRBJ2-4; clone_size: .; d_call: .; v_call: TRBV30; cdr3_nt: TGTGCCTGGAGTAGAGCCAAAAACATTCAGTACTTC; cdr3_aa: CAWSRAKNIQYF
j_call: TRBJ2-2; clone_size: .; d_call: TRBD2; v_call: TRBV6-1; cdr3_nt: TGTGCCAGCAGCCGTCTAGCGGGAGTGGCCGGGGAGCTGTTTTTT; cdr3_aa: CASSRLAGVAGELFF
j_call: TRBJ1-5; clone_size: .; d_call: .; v_call: TRBV4-2; cdr3_nt: TGTGCCAGCAGCCAACAGGGCTCTAATCAGCCCCAGCATTTT; cdr3_aa: CASSQQGSNQPQHF
j_call: TRBJ1-2; clone_size: once; d_call: TRBD1; v_call: TRBV30; cdr3_nt: TGTGCCTGGAGTGGCACAGGGGATTATGGCTACACCTTC; cdr3_aa: CAWSGTGDYGYTF
j_call: TRBJ2-1; clone_size: .; d_call: TRBD2; v_call: TRBV4-3; cdr3_nt: TGCGCCAGCAGCTTACGGACTAGCGGACTTTACAATGAGCAGTTCTTC; cdr3_aa: CASSLRTSGLYNEQFF
j_call: TRBJ2-5; clone_size: .; d_call: TRBD1; v_call: TRBV18; cdr3_nt: TGTGCCAGCTCACCGGGGGACAGGTTAGAGACCCAGTACTTC; cdr3_aa: CASSPGDRLETQYF
j_call: TRBJ1-1; clone_size: .; d_call: TRBD1; v_call: TRBV19; cdr3_nt: TGTGCCAGTAGTAACCGACAGGGGGCCATGAACACTGAAGCTTTCTTT; cdr3_aa: CASSNRQGAMNTEAFF
j_call: TRBJ2-5; clone_size: once; d_call: .; v_call: TRBV27; cdr3_nt: TGTGCCAGCAGTTTTGTGGCCGTGGGAGAGCAGTACTTC; cdr3_aa: CASSFVAVGEQYF
j_call: TRBJ2-2; clone_size: .; d_call: TRBD1; v_call: TRBV7-2; cdr3_nt: TGTGCCAGCAGCTTAACTAGACAGGGGTACACCGGGGAGCTGTTTTTT; cdr3_aa: CASSLTRQGYTGELFF
j_call: TRBJ2-3; clone_size: .; d_call: .; v_call: TRBV14; cdr3_nt: TGTGCCAGCAGCCAAGTAATCCCTAGCACAGATACGCAGTATTTT; cdr3_aa: CASSQVIPSTDTQYF
j_call: TRBJ2-7; clone_size: .; d_call: .; v_call: TRBV18; cdr3_nt: TGTGCCAGCTCTCAGGGGCGAAATTCCTACGAGCAGTACTTC; cdr3_aa: CASSQGRNSYEQYF
j_call: TRBJ2-7; clone_size: .; d_call: .; v_call: TRBV2; cdr3_nt: TGTGCCAGCAGCCGGGACGCCAGCTCCTACGAGCAGTACTTC; cdr3_aa: CASSRDASSYEQYF
j_call: TRBJ2-7; clone_size: .; d_call: TRBD2; v_call: TRBV6-6; cdr3_nt: TGTGCCAGCAGTTACGGACTAGCGGGACCCAACGAGCAGTACTTC; cdr3_aa: CASSYGLAGPNEQYF
j_call: TRBJ1-1; clone_size: .; d_call: TRBD1; v_call: TRBV5-1; cdr3_nt: TGCGCCAGCAGCCCCCGTAAACCGGGACAGCTGAACACTGAAGCTTTCTTT; cdr3_aa: CASSPRKPGQLNTEAFF
j_call: TRBJ2-2; clone_size: .; d_call: .; v_call: TRBV11-2; cdr3_nt: TGTGCCAGCAGCTCCGGGGCTCTTAACACCGGGGAGCTGTTTTTT; cdr3_aa: CASSSGALNTGELFF
j_call: TRBJ2-1; clone_size: .; d_call: TRBD1; v_call: TRBV12-5; cdr3_nt: TGTGCTAGTGGTTCCGTGACAGGGGATTACAATGAGCAGTTCTTC; cdr3_aa: CASGSVTGDYNEQFF
j_call: TRBJ2-1; clone_size: few; d_call: .; v_call: TRBV7-3; cdr3_nt: TGTGCCAGCAGCTTACAAGCATACAATGAGCAGTTCTTC; cdr3_aa: CASSLQAYNEQFF
j_call: TRBJ2-7; clone_size: .; d_call: TRBD2; v_call: TRBV7-8; cdr3_nt: TGTGCCAGCAGCTCCACTAGCGGATTCTCCTACGAGCAGTACTTC; cdr3_aa: CASSSTSGFSYEQYF
j_call: TRBJ2-7; clone_size: .; d_call: TRBD1; v_call: TRBV5-6; cdr3_nt: TGTGCCAGCAGCCCCTGGAAGGGGGCAGTAGTTTACGAGCAGTACTTC; cdr3_aa: CASSPWKGAVVYEQYF
j_call: TRBJ2-2; clone_size: .; d_call: TRBD1; v_call: TRBV27; cdr3_nt: TGTGCCAGCAGTTTTTTGGGGACAGGGAACACCGGGGAGCTGTTTTTT; cdr3_aa: CASSFLGTGNTGELFF
j_call: TRBJ2-4; clone_size: .; d_call: .; v_call: TRBV6-5; cdr3_nt: TGTGCCAGCAGTTACTCAGCGATACAGGCAAACATTCAGTACTTC; cdr3_aa: CASSYSAIQANIQYF
j_call: TRBJ2-3; clone_size: .; d_call: TRBD2; v_call: TRBV29-1; cdr3_nt: TGCAGCGTAAACCCTGGCGGGACTAGCGGGAGAACAGATACGCAGTATTTT; cdr3_aa: CSVNPGGTSGRTDTQYF
j_call: TRBJ1-4; clone_size: .; d_call: TRBD1; v_call: TRBV7-2; cdr3_nt: TGTGCCAGCCGCAGGGGGGCAACTAATGAAAAACTGTTTTTT; cdr3_aa: CASRRGATNEKLFF
j_call: TRBJ1-5; clone_size: .; d_call: .; v_call: TRBV4-1; cdr3_nt: TGCGCCAGCAGCCCCCGGGTGGGGGGGAGGTATAGCAATCAGCCCCAGCATTTT; cdr3_aa: CASSPRVGGRYSNQPQHF
j_call: TRBJ1-2; clone_size: .; d_call: .; v_call: TRBV30; cdr3_nt: TGTGCCTGCCGACGGGGCGGGAAGGGAAATGGCTACACCTTC; cdr3_aa: CACRRGGKGNGYTF
j_call: TRBJ1-1; clone_size: .; d_call: TRBD1; v_call: TRBV28; cdr3_nt: TGTGCCAGCCTAAAACCCACCGGGACAGGGGCCCAAGCTTTCTTT; cdr3_aa: CASLKPTGTGAQAFF
j_call: TRBJ1-1; clone_size: .; d_call: .; v_call: TRBV15; cdr3_nt: TGTGCCACCAGCAGAGATGGGGCGAACACTGAAGCTTTCTTT; cdr3_aa: CATSRDGANTEAFF
j_call: TRBJ1-1; clone_size: .; d_call: .; v_call: TRBV6-5; cdr3_nt: TGTGCCACGCATCTGGATCCGAACACTGAAGCTTTCTTT; cdr3_aa: CATHLDPNTEAFF
j_call: TRBJ1-5; clone_size: .; d_call: TRBD1; v_call: TRBV15; cdr3_nt: TGTGCCACCAGCAGAGATCTTCCGACAGGGGCTAGTGCTAGCAATCAGCCCCAGCATTTT; cdr3_aa: CATSRDLPTGASASNQPQHF
j_call: TRBJ1-3; clone_size: .; d_call: .; v_call: TRBV7-9; cdr3_nt: TGTGCCAGCCTCAGCTCTGGAAACACCATATATTTT; cdr3_aa: CASLSSGNTIYF
j_call: TRBJ1-5; clone_size: .; d_call: .; v_call: TRBV7-9; cdr3_nt: TGTGCCAGCAGCTTAGGGCAGGGCGATAGCAATCAGCCCCAGCATTTT; cdr3_aa: CASSLGQGDSNQPQHF
j_call: TRBJ1-6; clone_size: few; d_call: .; v_call: TRBV30; cdr3_nt: TGTGCCTGGAGCCTGGGGACATCGGATTCACCCCTCCACTTT; cdr3_aa: CAWSLGTSDSPLHF